This is a list of T cell receptor beta chains from one sample in a study of cytomegalovirus exposure and HLA in healthy donors. Sequencing was performed with immunoSEQ multiplex PCR; in TCRdb, only in-frame clones are kept and a portion is missing. Among about 140,000 clones listed, 80% were seen once. The specimen was PBMCs. These TCRs come from a man aged 40-50 years in good health and CMV-seronegative. Each CDR3 is given with its conserved first and last residue. A D gene is named only where the DNA matches it firmly. Only part of the rows carry a size: once, few, many, or a class if the clone is expanded.

v_call	clone_size	j_call	d_call	cdr3_nt	cdr3_aa
TRBV5-8	.	TRBJ1-5	.	TGTGCCAGCAGCTTGTTAGGGGCTAGCAATCAGCCCCAGCATTTT	CASSLLGASNQPQHF
TRBV5-1	.	TRBJ2-2	.	TGCGCCAGCAGCCAGCCGGGACAGAACACCGGGGAGCTGTTTTTT	CASSQPGQNTGELFF
TRBV27	.	TRBJ1-5	TRBD1	TGTGCCAGCAGTACCTCCCCCGGGACAGTGGGCAATCAGCCCCAGCATTTT	CASSTSPGTVGNQPQHF
TRBV10-3	.	TRBJ2-7	.	TGTGCCTCAACTGCAGGGTTCTCCTACGAGCAGTACTTC	CASTAGFSYEQYF
TRBV10-3	once	TRBJ2-3	.	TGTGCCGTCCAGGGCCCTAGCACAGATACGCAGTATTTT	CAVQGPSTDTQYF
TRBV20-1	.	TRBJ1-1	.	TGCAGTGCTAGCTCCCCCGGAGCTTTCTTT	CSASSPGAFF
TRBV6-5	.	TRBJ2-3	.	TGTGCCAGCAGTTACGGACTACAGAGCACAGATACGCAGTATTTT	CASSYGLQSTDTQYF
TRBV7-2	.	TRBJ1-4	.	TGTGCCAGCAGCCCGCGAGGACGGGTCGAGGGAGAAAAACTGTTTTTT	CASSPRGRVEGEKLFF
TRBV2	.	TRBJ2-5	.	TGTGCCAGCAGGCACGGGTCGAAGGAGACCCAGTACTTC	CASRHGSKETQYF
TRBV6-1	.	TRBJ1-1	.	TGTGCCAGCAGTGATTTGGGTGCGGTTGACACTGAAGCTTTCTTT	CASSDLGAVDTEAFF
TRBV4-3	.	TRBJ2-7	TRBD1	TGCGCCAGCAGCCTGACAGGGGGCTACGAGCAGTACTTC	CASSLTGGYEQYF
TRBV30	.	TRBJ2-1	.	TGTGCCTGGAGTGCAGGTTCGTCCTACAATGAGCAGTTCTTC	CAWSAGSSYNEQFF
TRBV14	.	TRBJ2-7	TRBD2	TGTGCCAGCAGCCAAGAGAGGGGAGTAGGAGCGGGGGCCTCCTACGAGCAGTACTTC	CASSQERGVGAGASYEQYF
TRBV7-3	.	TRBJ2-2	.	TGTGCCAGCAGCTCTCAGGGGAACACCGGGGAGCTGTTTTTT	CASSSQGNTGELFF
TRBV11-2	.	TRBJ2-7	TRBD1	TGTGCCAGCAGCAGTGTTGGGACAGGCCTTTCCTACGAGCAGTACTTC	CASSSVGTGLSYEQYF
TRBV4-2	.	TRBJ2-3	.	TGTGCCAGCAGCCAAGATCCTCCGGCAGATACGCAGTATTTT	CASSQDPPADTQYF
TRBV6-1	.	TRBJ1-1	TRBD1	TGTGCCAGCAGTTCCAGGACAGGGGGGAACACTGAAGCTTTCTTT	CASSSRTGGNTEAFF
TRBV5-6	.	TRBJ1-6	.	TGTGCCAGCAGCTCTTCGGACAGAGATCTAAATTCACCCCTCCACTTT	CASSSSDRDLNSPLHF